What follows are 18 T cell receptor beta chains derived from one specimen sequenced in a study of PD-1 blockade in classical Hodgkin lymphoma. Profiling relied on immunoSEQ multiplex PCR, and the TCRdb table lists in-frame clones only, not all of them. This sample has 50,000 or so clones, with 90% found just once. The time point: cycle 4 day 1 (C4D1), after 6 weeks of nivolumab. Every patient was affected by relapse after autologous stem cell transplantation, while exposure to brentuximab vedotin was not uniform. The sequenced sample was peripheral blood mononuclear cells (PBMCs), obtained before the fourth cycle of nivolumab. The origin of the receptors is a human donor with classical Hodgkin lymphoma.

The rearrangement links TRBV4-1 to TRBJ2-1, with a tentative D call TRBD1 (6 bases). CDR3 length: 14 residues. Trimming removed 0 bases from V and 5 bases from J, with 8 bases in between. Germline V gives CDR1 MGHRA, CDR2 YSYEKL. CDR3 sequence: CASSQEPGDNEQFF. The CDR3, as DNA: TGCGCCAGCAGCCAAGAACCAGGGGACAATGAGCAGTTCTTC.

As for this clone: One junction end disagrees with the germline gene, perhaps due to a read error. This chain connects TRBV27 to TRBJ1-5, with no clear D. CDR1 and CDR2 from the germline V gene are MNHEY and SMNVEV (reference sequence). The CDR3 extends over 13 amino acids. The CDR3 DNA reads TGTGCCAGCAGTTTCATCGGCAACCAGCCCCAGCATTTT. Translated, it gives CASSFIGNQPQHF.

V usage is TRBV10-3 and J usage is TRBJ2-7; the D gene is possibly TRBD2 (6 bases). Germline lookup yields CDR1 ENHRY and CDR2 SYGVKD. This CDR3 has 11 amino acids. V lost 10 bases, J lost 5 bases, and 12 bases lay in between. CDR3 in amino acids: CATRLGHEQYF. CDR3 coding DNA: TGTGCCACCAGACTAGGACACGAGCAGTACTTC.

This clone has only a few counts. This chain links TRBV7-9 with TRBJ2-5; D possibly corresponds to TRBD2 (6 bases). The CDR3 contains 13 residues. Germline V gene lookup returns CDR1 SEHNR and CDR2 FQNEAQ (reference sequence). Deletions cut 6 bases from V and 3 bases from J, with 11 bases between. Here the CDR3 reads CASRREVEETQYF. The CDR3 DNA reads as TGTGCCAGCAGGAGGGAGGTTGAAGAGACCCAGTACTTC.

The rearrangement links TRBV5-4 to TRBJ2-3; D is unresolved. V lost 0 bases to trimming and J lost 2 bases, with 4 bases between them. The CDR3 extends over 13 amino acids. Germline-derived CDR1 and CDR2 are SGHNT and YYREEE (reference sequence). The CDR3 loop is CASSLAPTDTQYF. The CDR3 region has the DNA TGTGCCAGCAGCTTGGCCCCCACAGATACGCAGTATTTT.

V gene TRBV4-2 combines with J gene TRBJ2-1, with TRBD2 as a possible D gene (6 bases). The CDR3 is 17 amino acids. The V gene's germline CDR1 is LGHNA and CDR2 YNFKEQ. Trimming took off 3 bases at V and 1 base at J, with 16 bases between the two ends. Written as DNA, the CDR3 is TGTGCCAGCAGCCACTGGAATGGGGGAGGATCCTACAATGAGCAGTTCTTC. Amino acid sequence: CASSHWNGGGSYNEQFF.

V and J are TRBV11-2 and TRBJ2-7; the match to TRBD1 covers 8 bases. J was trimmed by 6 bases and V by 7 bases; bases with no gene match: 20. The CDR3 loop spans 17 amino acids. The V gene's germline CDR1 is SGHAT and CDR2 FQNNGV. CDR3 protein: CASTILQRRGRTSEQYF. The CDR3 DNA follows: TGTGCCAGCACCATTCTCCAGCGCAGGGGGCGAACGAGCGAGCAGTACTTC.

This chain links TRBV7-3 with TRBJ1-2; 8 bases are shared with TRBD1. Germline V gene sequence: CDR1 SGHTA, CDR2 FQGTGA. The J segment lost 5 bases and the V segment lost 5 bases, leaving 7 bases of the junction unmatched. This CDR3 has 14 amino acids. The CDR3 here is CASSRDRLEYGYTF. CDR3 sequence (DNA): TGTGCCAGCAGCCGGGACAGGTTGGAGTATGGCTACACCTTC.

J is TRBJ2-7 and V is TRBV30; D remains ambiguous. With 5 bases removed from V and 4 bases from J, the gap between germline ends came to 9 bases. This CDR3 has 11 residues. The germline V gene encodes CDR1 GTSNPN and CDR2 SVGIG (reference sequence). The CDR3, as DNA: TGTGCCTGGGAGGTCTCTTACGAGCAGTACTTC. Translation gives CAWEVSYEQYF.

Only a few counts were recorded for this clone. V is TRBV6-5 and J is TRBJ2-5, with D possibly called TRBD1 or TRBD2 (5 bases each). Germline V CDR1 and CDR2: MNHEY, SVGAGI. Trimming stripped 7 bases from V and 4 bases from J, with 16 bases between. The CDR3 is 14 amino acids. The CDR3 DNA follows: TGTGCCAGCATCAGGGTTTACCGGGGAGAGACCCAGTACTTC. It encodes CASIRVYRGETQYF.

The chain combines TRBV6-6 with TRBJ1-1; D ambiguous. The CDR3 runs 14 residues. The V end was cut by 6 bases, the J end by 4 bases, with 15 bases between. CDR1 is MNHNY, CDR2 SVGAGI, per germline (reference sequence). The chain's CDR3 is CASSGSGFVTEAFF. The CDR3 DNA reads TGTGCCAGCAGCGGGTCGGGGTTCGTCACTGAAGCTTTCTTT.

The CDR3 region is CASSAGSQSYNEQFF. The CDR3 DNA reads TGTGCCAGCAGCGCCGGGAGCCAGTCCTACAATGAGCAGTTCTTC. The chain carries TRBV5-4 and TRBJ2-1, with D perhaps matching TRBD2 (6 bases). The CDR3 consists of 15 residues. V lost 4 bases, J lost 1 base, and 12 bases lay in between. In germline, CDR1 is SGHNT, CDR2 YYREEE (reference sequence).

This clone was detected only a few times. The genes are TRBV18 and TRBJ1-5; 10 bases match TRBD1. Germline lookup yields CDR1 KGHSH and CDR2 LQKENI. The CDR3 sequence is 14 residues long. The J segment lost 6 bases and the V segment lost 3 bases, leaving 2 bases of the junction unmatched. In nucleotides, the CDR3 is TGTGCCAGCTCACCGACAGGGGGCGGTCAGCCCCAGCATTTT. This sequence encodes CASSPTGGGQPQHF.

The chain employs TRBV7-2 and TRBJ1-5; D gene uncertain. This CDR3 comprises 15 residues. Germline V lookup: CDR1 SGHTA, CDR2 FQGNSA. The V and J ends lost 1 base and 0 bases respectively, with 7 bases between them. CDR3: CASSLGPYSNQPQHF. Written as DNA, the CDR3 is TGTGCCAGCAGCTTAGGCCCATATAGCAATCAGCCCCAGCATTTT.

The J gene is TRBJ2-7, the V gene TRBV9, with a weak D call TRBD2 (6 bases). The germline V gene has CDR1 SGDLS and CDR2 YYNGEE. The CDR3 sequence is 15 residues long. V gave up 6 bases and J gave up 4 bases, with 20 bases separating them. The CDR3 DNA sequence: TGTGCCAGCACCGCGCTGGAGGGACCGATTTACGAGCAGTACTTC. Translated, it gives CASTALEGPIYEQYF.

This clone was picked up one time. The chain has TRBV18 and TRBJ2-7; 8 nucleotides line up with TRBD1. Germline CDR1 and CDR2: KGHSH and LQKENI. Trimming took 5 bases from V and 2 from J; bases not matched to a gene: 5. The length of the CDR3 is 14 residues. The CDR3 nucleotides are TGTGCCAGCTCAATGGCGGGACAGGCCTACGAGCAGTACTTC. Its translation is CASSMAGQAYEQYF.

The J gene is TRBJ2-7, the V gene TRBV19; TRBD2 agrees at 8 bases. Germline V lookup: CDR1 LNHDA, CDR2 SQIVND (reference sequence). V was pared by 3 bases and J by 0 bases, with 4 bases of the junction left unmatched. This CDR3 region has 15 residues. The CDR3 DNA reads TGTGCCAGTAGTATGGGACTAGGTACCTCCTACGAGCAGTACTTC. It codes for CASSMGLGTSYEQYF.

Here the CDR3 reads CASSLGSPQFF. The CDR3 bases are TGTGCCAGCAGCTTGGGGTCTCCTCAGTTCTTC. The chain carries TRBV5-6 and TRBJ2-1, with D hard to call. The CDR3 has 11 residues. Germline-derived CDR1 and CDR2 are SGHDT and YYEEEE. V was pared by 0 bases and J by 13 bases, with 8 bases between. Filled out from reference TRBV5-6 and TRBJ2-1, the complete variable domain reads DAGVTQSPTHLIKTRGQQVTLRCSPKSGHDTVSWYQQALGQGPQFIFQYYEEEERQRGNFPDRFSGHQFPNYSSELNVNALLLGDSALYLCASSLGSPQFFGPGTRLTVL.